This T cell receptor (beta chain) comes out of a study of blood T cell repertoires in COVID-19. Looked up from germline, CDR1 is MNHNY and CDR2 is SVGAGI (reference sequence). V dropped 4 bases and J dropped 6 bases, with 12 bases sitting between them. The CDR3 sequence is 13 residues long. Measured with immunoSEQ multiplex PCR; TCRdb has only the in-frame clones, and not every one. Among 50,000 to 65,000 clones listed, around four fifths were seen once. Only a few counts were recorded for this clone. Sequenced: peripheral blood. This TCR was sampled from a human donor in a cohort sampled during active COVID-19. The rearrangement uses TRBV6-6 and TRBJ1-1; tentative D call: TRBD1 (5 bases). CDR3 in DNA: TGTGCCAGCAGTTTCAGGGAGGGTTCTGAAGCTTTCTTT. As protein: CASSFREGSEAFF.